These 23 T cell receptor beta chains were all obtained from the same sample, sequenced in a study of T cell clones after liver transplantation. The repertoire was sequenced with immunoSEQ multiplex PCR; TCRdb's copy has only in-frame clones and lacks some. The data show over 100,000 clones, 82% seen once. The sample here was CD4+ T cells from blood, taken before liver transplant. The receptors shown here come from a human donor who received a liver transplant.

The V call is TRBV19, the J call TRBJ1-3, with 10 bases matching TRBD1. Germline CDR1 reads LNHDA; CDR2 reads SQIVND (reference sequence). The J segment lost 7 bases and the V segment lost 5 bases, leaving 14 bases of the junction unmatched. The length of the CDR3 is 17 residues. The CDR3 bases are TGTGCCAGTAGTCCGATAGGACGACAGGGGGCGCGTAACACCATATATTTT. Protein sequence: CASSPIGRQGARNTIYF.

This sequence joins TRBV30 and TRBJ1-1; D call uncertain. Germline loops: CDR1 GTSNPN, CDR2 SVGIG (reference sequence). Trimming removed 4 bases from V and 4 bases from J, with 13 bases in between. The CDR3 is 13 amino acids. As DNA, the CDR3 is TGTGCCTGGACGAGAGGATGGGGCACTGAAGCTTTCTTT. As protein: CAWTRGWGTEAFF.

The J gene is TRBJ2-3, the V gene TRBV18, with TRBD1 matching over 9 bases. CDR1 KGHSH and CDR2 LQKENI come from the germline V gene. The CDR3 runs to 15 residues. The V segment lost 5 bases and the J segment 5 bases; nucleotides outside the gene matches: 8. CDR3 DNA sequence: TGTGCCAGCTCATTTACAGGGGGCTTTGGAGATACGCAGTATTTT. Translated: CASSFTGGFGDTQYF.

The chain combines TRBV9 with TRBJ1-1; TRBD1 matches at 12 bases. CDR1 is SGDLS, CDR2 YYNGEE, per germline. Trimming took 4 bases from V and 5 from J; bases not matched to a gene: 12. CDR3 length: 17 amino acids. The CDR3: CASSPIRDRGPGTEAFF. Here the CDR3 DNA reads TGTGCCAGCAGCCCCATTCGGGACAGGGGGCCGGGGACTGAAGCTTTCTTT.

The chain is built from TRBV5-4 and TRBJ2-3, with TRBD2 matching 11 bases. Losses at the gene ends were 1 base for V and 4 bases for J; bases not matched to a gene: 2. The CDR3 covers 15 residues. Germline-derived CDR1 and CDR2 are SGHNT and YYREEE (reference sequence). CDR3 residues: CASSLTSGSADTQYF. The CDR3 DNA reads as TGTGCCAGCAGCTTGACTAGCGGGAGCGCAGATACGCAGTATTTT.

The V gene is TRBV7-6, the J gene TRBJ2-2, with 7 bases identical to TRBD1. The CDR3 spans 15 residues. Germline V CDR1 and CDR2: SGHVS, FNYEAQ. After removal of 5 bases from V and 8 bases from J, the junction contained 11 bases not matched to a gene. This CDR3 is CASSPSPDRAGELFF. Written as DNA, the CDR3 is TGTGCCAGCAGCCCTAGCCCTGACAGGGCGGGGGAGCTGTTTTTT.

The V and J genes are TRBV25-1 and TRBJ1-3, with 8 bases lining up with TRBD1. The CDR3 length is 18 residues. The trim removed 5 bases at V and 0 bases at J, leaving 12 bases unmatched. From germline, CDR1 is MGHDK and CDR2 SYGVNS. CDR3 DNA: TGTGCCAGCAGTAAAACTTGGGACAGGAGCCACTCTGGAAACACCATATATTTT. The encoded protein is CASSKTWDRSHSGNTIYF.

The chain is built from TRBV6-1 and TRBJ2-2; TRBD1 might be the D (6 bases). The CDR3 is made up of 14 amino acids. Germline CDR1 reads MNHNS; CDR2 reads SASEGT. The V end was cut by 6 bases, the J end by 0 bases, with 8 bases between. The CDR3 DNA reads TGTGCCAGCAGCAGGGGATCGAACACCGGGGAGCTGTTTTTT. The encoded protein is CASSRGSNTGELFF.

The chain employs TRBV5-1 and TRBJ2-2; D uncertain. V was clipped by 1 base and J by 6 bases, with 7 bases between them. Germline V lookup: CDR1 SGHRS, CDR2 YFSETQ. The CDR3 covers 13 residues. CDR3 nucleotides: TGCGCCAGCAGCTTGTATGAGTCCGGGGAGCTGTTTTTT. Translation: CASSLYESGELFF.

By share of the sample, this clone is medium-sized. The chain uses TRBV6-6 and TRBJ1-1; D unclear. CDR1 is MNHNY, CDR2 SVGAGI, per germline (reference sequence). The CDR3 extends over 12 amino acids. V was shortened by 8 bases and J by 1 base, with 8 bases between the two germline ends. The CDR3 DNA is TGTGCCAGCGGGTTGAGGAACACTGAAGCTTTCTTT. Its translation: CASGLRNTEAFF.

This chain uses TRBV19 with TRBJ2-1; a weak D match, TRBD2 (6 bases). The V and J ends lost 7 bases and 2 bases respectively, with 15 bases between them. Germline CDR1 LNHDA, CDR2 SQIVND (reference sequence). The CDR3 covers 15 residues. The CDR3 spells CASIRRAGPYNEQFF. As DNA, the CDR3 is TGTGCCAGTATAAGGAGGGCCGGGCCCTACAATGAGCAGTTCTTC.

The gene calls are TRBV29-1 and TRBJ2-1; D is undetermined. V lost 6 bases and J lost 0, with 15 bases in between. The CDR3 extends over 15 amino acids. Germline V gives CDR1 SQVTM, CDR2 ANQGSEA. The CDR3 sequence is CSVDARTNSYNEQFF. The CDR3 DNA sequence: TGCAGCGTGGATGCCCGGACCAACTCCTACAATGAGCAGTTCTTC.

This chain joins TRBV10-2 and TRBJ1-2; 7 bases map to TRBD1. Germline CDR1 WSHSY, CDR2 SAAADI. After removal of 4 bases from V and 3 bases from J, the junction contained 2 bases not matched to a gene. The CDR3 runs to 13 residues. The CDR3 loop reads CASSGTGDYGYTF. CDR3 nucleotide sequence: TGCGCCAGCAGTGGCACAGGGGACTATGGCTACACCTTC.

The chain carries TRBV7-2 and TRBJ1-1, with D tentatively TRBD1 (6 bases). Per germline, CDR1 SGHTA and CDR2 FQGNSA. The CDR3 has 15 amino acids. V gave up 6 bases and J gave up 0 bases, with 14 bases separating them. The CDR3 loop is CASRSGSGVNTEAFF. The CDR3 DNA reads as TGTGCCAGCAGGTCCGGATCAGGGGTGAACACTGAAGCTTTCTTT.

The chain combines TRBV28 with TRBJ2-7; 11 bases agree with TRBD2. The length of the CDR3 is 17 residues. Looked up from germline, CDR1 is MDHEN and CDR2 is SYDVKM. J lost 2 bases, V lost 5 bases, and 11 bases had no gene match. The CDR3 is CASSPPSPGLAAYEQYF. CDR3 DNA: TGTGCCAGCAGTCCCCCTTCCCCGGGACTAGCGGCCTACGAGCAGTACTTC.

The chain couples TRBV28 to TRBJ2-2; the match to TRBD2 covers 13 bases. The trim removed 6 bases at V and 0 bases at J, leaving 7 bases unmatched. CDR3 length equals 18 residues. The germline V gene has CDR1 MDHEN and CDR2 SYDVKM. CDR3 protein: CASSQLAGGISNTGELFF. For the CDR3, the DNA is TGTGCCAGCAGCCAACTAGCGGGAGGGATTTCGAACACCGGGGAGCTGTTTTTT.

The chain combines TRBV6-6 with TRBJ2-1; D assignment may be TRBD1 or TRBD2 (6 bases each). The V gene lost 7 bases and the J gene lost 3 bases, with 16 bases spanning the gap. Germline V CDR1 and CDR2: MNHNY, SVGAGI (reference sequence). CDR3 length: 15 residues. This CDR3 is CASIGGIFGYNEQFF. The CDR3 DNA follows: TGTGCCAGCATCGGGGGCATTTTCGGCTACAATGAGCAGTTCTTC.

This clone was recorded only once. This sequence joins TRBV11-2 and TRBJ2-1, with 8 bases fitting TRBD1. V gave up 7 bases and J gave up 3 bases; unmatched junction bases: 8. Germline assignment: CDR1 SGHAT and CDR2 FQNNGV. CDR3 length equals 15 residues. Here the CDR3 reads CASTLSGQGYNEQFF. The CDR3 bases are TGTGCCAGCACCCTTTCCGGACAGGGCTACAATGAGCAGTTCTTC.

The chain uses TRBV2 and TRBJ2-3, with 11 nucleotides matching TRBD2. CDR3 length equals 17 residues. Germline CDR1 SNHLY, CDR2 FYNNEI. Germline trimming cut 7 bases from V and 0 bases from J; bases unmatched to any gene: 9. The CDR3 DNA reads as TGTGCCAGCAAGACCGACGTAGCGGGAGGGAGCACAGATACGCAGTATTTT. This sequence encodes CASKTDVAGGSTDTQYF.

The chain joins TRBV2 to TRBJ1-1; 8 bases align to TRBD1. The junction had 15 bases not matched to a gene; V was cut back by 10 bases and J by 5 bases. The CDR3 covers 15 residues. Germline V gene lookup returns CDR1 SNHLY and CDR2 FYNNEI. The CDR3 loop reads CATPPRGPRGTEAFF. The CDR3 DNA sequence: TGTGCCACACCCCCCAGGGGGCCCCGAGGGACTGAAGCTTTCTTT.

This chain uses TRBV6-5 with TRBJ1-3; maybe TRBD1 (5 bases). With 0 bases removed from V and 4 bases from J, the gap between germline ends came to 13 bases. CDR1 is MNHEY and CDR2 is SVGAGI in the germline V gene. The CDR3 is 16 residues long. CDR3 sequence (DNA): TGTGCCAGCAGTTACTCCTTCAGGGTGAGAGGAAACACCATATATTTT. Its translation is CASSYSFRVRGNTIYF.

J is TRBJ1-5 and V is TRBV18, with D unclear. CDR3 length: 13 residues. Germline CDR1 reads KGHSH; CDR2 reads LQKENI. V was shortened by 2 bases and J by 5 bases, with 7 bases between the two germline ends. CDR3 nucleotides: TGTGCCAGCTCACCAGGAAGAGATCAGCCCCAGCATTTT. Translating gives CASSPGRDQPQHF.

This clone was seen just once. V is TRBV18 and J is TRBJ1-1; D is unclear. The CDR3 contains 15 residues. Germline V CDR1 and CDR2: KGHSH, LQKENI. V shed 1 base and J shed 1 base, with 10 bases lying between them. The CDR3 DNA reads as TGTGCCAGCTCACCACGCCCCAGACCGAACACTGAAGCTTTCTTT. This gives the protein CASSPRPRPNTEAFF.